The next 10 T cell receptor beta chains were all read from a single sample in a study of cytomegalovirus exposure and HLA in healthy donors. The PCR used 60 Vbeta and 13 Jbeta primers. The data were produced by immunoSEQ multiplex PCR, yet TCRdb's version contains in-frame clones alone and is incomplete. The repertoire holds over 150,000 clones, around 79% seen once, with under 2.5% in the top ten. The sample comprised PBMCs. The origin of the receptors is a middle-aged man in good health and CMV-seronegative.

The CDR3 DNA follows: TGTGCCAGCAGCTTAGCTAGCGGGAGGGCCTACGAGCAGTACTTC. Translated: CASSLASGRAYEQYF. V usage is TRBV7-2 and J usage is TRBJ2-7, with 11 nucleotides matching TRBD2. J lost 2 bases, V lost 0 bases, and 0 bases had no gene match. The CDR3 length is 15 residues. In germline, CDR1 is SGHTA, CDR2 FQGNSA.

The rearrangement joins TRBV23-1 to TRBJ1-5; 10 nucleotides match TRBD1. TRBV23-1 is noted as an ORF with a role that remains uncertain. This CDR3 spans 19 amino acids. The V gene end was trimmed by 2 bases and the J gene end by 8 bases; junction bases not matched to a gene: 18. For the CDR3, the DNA is TGCGCCAGCAGTCAACCCCAAAAGGGGACAGGGGTAATTTTGGAGCCCCAGCATTTT. This encodes CASSQPQKGTGVILEPQHF.

The gene calls are TRBV6-1 and TRBJ1-5, with D possibly being TRBD1 (5 bases). Germline CDR1 is MNHNS and CDR2 is SASEGT. V was clipped by 6 bases and J by 2 bases, with 14 bases between them. The CDR3 consists of 15 residues. CDR3 DNA sequence: TGTGCCAGCAGGGGGGGAGGTGGGGGCAATCAGCCCCAGCATTTT. Protein: CASRGGGGGNQPQHF.

About this clone itself: At one boundary the junction diverges from the germline segment, which might be a read error. The genes are TRBV28 and TRBJ2-6, with D possibly matching TRBD1 (5 bases). The length of the CDR3 is 14 residues. Germline CDR1 and CDR2: MDHEN and SYDVKM. This chain's CDR3 is CASQDIAGANGLTF. DNA for the CDR3: TGTGCCAGCCAAGACATTGCTGGGGCCAACGGCCTGACTTTC.

About this clone itself: A read error may produce the germline difference seen at one junction end. The chain has TRBV7-9 and TRBJ2-3, with TRBD1 as a possible D gene (6 bases). The germline V gene encodes CDR1 SEHNR and CDR2 FQNEAQ (reference sequence). This CDR3 contains 16 residues. In nucleotides, the CDR3 is TGTTCCAGCAGCTCGCTGGACAGCTGGGGCACAGATACGCAGTATTTT. Its translation: CSSSSLDSWGTDTQYF.

J is TRBJ2-2 and V is TRBV27; 11 bases agree with TRBD2. V dropped 10 bases and J dropped 0; count of bases not matched to a gene: 10. CDR1 and CDR2 from the germline V gene are MNHEY and SMNVEV (reference sequence). The CDR3 has 17 residues. DNA of the CDR3: TGTGCCAACAAATTAGCGGGAGGGCCCTCGAACACCGGGGAGCTGTTTTTT. Amino acids: CANKLAGGPSNTGELFF.

The table lists this clone with a few counts. The rearrangement links TRBV7-9 to TRBJ1-5; 8 bases map to TRBD1. The CDR3 covers 18 residues. The V segment lost 5 bases and the J segment 2 bases; nucleotides outside the gene matches: 14. The germline V gene encodes CDR1 SEHNR and CDR2 FQNEAQ (reference sequence). The CDR3 loop is CASSLSSTGVRGNQPQHF. CDR3 DNA: TGTGCCAGCAGCCTATCCTCGACAGGGGTGAGAGGCAATCAGCCCCAGCATTTT.

The chain recombines TRBV30 with TRBJ2-1; TRBD2 matches 11 bases. The CDR3 is 15 amino acids. Trimming at V came to 1 base and at J to 7 bases, leaving 6 bases not matched to a gene. Germline assignment: CDR1 GTSNPN and CDR2 SVGIG (reference sequence). CDR3 coding DNA: TGTGCCTGGAGTGCCTTAGCGGGAGGGCCGAATGAGCAGTTCTTC. Its translation is CAWSALAGGPNEQFF.

The CDR3 sequence: CSVEDRGGLSGYTF. CDR3 DNA: TGCAGCGTTGAAGACAGGGGCGGCCTTTCGGGCTACACCTTC. This chain uses TRBV29-1 with TRBJ1-2, with D possibly TRBD1 on 6 matching bases. CDR1 SQVTM and CDR2 ANQGSEA come from the germline V gene. CDR3 size: 14 residues. V dropped 0 bases and J dropped 8 bases, with 16 bases sitting between them.

About this clone: One junction end disagrees with the germline gene, perhaps due to a read error. V is TRBV7-2 and J is TRBJ2-6, with 7 bases fitting TRBD1. Germline CDR1 SGHTA, CDR2 FQGNSA. This CDR3 is 15 amino acids long. CDR3 nucleotide sequence: TGTGCCAGCAGCAGGGGACAGTTAAGTGCCAACGGCCTGACTTTC. This translates into CASSRGQLSANGLTF.